Listed here is a single T cell receptor beta chain. Its target antigen remains unknown. Base quality data are lacking; no much larger clone is found one base away. The CDR3 runs 18 amino acids, cysteine and phenylalanine included. This entry keeps only the CDR3 DNA: 54 bases, framed from base 1. As encoded in the germline V gene (reference sequence), CDR1 is LNHDA while CDR2 is SQIVND. Compared with germline, V lacks 4 bases and J lacks 0 bases; bases without a gene match: 5. This entry comes from a study of blood T cell repertoires in COVID-19 (dated by TCRdb to 2018 to 2020). General notes on the study: Samples from collaborators originated in the United States, Italy and Spain and spanned both the acute and convalescent phases of COVID-19. The prospective study material was composed of cDNA or gDNA derived from T cells, B-cell-depleted T cells, or PBMCs. A freely available public database, intended as a resource for researchers studying the immune response to SARS-CoV-2, is where the repertoires were released. Where available, HLA class I and class II types were taken from metadata supplied by the sample provider and were not determined by assay-based typing. The samples were drawn from the first 160 participants of the ongoing ImmuneRACE study and from 1,254 subjects provided by 6 global collaborators. A de-identified subject ID, COVID-19 status, age in years and sex were almost always included in the sample metadata. The dataset comprised deeply sampled blood TCRbeta repertoires from subjects exposed to, actively infected with, or recovered from COVID-19. On the study overall, not on this receptor specifically: The quantity of clinical and demographic metadata differed by source and by participant and was supplied without curation.

Participants in the prospective study were enrolled through a virtual design, were aged about 18 to 100 years, and lived in 24 United States geographic areas. To assign participants to cohorts, the prospective study relied on clinical history that participants themselves reported in a screening survey and a study questionnaire. Exposed participants had been in contact, within 2 weeks of entering the study, with a person who had a PCR-confirmed or clinician-diagnosed case of COVID-19. Each participant in the prospective study had whole blood, serum and a nasopharyngeal or oropharyngeal swab collected by mobile phlebotomists. Participants in the prospective study had the option to provide additional blood draws and questionnaires over a roughly 2-month period. Before DNA extraction, blood samples from the prospective study were shipped at room temperature or frozen. TCRbeta CDR3 regions were amplified from genomic DNA by means of the immunoSEQ Assay, a bias-controlled multiplex PCR. Turning to the authors' computational methods: The number of nucleated cells in each sample was estimated from the amplification of reference gene primers within the assay. To quantify the absolute abundance of each unique TCRbeta CDR3 rearrangement, sequence reads were collapsed and filtered. For each sample, productive Simpson clonality was calculated as the square root of Simpson's diversity index over productive rearrangements. The table was pulled from immuneACCESS by TCRdb, which kept in-frame rearrangements only. Such tables lose some clones; where checked, under half of the loss comes from unresolved V genes, and the rest has no known cause. V and J calls and clone size are given by that table; D and trimming were obtained from the DNA. The sample yields 350,000 to 400,000 clones; 80% to 95% were counted once. The ten largest clones add up to 0.86% of the sample.

The receptor was isolated from a middle-aged woman who had been exposed to COVID-19. The sample comprised PBMCs or T cells enriched from blood (not recorded which). The rearranged segments are TRBV19 and TRBJ2-6, with 11 central nucleotides matching TRBD1. The CDR3: CASSTGQGALSGANVLTF. Here is the DNA: TGTGCCAGTAGTACAGGACAGGGGGCCCTCTCTGGGGCCAACGTCCTGACTTTC.